This TCR beta chain was observed in a study of blood T cell repertoires in COVID-19. Study at large: Spain, Italy and the United States supplied samples that represented acute and convalescent COVID-19. Sources were T cells, B-cell-depleted T cells, or PBMCs; the material itself was cDNA or gDNA.

Source study methods: Cell counts per sample came from amplifying reference gene primers. Only in-frame clones appear in the TCRdb table, and some are missing; sequencing was by immunoSEQ multiplex PCR. V, J and clone size reflect that table, while D and trimming were determined from the DNA. This sample has hundreds of thousands of clones, with 75% to 90% found just once. Germline values: CDR1 SGDLS, CDR2 YYNGEE. V was clipped by 4 bases and J by 4 bases, with 14 bases between them. CDR3 size: 14 residues. This clonotype was sampled from a woman in her late teens or twenties with acute or convalescent COVID-19. This chain connects TRBV9 to TRBJ1-2; D is perhaps TRBD1 (5 bases). What was sequenced was peripheral blood. CDR3 residues: CASSPGDGGYGYTF. CDR3 sequence (DNA): TGTGCCAGCAGCCCGGGGGACGGCGGCTATGGCTACACCTTC. Full variable domain (outside the CDR3, taken from reference TRBV9 and TRBJ1-2): DSGVTQTPKHLITATGQRVTLRCSPRSGDLSVYWYQQSLDQGLQFLIQYYNGEERAKGNILERFSAQQFPDLHSELNLSSLELGDSALYFCASSPGDGGYGYTFGSGTRLTVV.